This TCR beta chain derives from a study of cytomegalovirus exposure and HLA in healthy donors. Profiled with immunoSEQ multiplex PCR; TCRdb holds only in-frame clones, not every one. The table includes 150,000 to 200,000 clones, 84% detected once. V lost 5 bases and J lost 5; bases outside the gene matches: 5. The length of the CDR3 is 14 residues. Germline V gives CDR1 MDHEN, CDR2 SYDVKM. Separation from the roughly 700-subject first cohort characterized the 120-subject validation cohort, to which the donors belonged. Study observations and caveats: The investigators catalogued some 150 TCR beta chains as cytomegalovirus-associated. Later, an analysis found that TCR clusters from the first cohort tended to co-occur in the 120 validation repertoires.

Regarding this clone: The target antigen is unknown.

The receptor was isolated from a woman younger than 45 in good health and CMV-seropositive. What was sequenced was PBMCs. This chain uses TRBV28 with TRBJ2-5; 10 bases are shared with TRBD1. CDR3: CASSGPGQGETQYF. The CDR3, as DNA: TGTGCCAGCAGTGGTCCGGGACAGGGGGAGACCCAGTACTTC.